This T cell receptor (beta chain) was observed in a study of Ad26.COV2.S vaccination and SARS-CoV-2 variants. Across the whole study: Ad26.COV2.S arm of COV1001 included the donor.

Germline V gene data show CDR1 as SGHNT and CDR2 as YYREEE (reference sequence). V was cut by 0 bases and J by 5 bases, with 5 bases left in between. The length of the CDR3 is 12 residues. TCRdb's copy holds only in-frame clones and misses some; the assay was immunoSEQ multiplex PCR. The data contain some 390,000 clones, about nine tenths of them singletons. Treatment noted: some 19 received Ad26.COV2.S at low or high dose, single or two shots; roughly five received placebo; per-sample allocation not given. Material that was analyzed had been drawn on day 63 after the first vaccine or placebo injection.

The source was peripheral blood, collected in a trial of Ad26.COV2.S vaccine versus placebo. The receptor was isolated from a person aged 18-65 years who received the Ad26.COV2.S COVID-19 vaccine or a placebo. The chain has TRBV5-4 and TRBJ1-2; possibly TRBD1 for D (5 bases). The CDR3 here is CASSLAGYGYTF. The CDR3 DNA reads TGTGCCAGCAGCTTGGCAGGGTATGGCTACACCTTC.